This T cell receptor beta chain was sequenced during a study of T cell responses to AZD1222 COVID-19 vaccine. Here immunoSEQ multiplex PCR was the method, and the copy in TCRdb shows in-frame clones only, minus some. The sample carries about 120,000 clones, roughly 90% recorded once. Pooled together were second doses at about 4 or about 12 weeks. In germline, CDR1 is ENHRY, CDR2 SYGVKD. The CDR3 covers 12 residues. The V and J ends lost 8 bases and 7 bases respectively, with 9 bases between them. The starting material was peripheral blood, obtained 28 days after the second AZD1222 dose. The clonotype was recovered from an adult who received the AZD1222 COVID-19 vaccine. The chain employs TRBV10-3 and TRBJ1-6, with a possible D match to TRBD1 (6 bases). CDR3 sequence reads: CAIRDTNSPLHF. The CDR3 DNA follows: TGTGCCATCCGGGACACCAATTCACCCCTCCACTTT.